The entry that follows covers one TCR beta chain sequence. This entry comes from a study of somatic mutations in cytotoxic T cells in rheumatoid arthritis. In the original processing: The authors rarely found patient CD8+ clones larger than 1% matching published virus-specific TCRB sequences. Profiled with immunoSEQ multiplex PCR; TCRdb holds only in-frame clones, not every one. Clone size and the V and J calls come from that table; the DNA yielded D and trimming. The table includes under 20,000 clones, about 80% detected once. The sequence was collected from an adult with rheumatoid arthritis. Sequenced: CD8+ T cells sorted from blood.

The CDR3 loop reads CASSQARTEQFF. The CDR3 coding sequence is TGCGCCAGCAGCCAGGCTAGGACCGAGCAGTTCTTC. The chain couples TRBV4-1 to TRBJ2-1; no reliable D call. The CDR3 runs to 12 residues. V lost 3 bases to trimming and J lost 10 bases, with 10 bases between them. Germline values: CDR1 MGHRA, CDR2 YSYEKL.